This TCR beta chain is from a study of monozygotic twins with inflammatory bowel disease. The study, taken as a whole, reports: It was in IBD patients that TCRbeta diversity (inverse Simpson) was lower than in healthy co-twins. Lower sharing of clonotypes with other individuals was seen in IBD patients than in healthy twins. This was most marked in patients showing signs of disease activity.

From germline, CDR1 is SEHNR and CDR2 FQNEAQ (reference sequence). This CDR3 spans 12 amino acids. Notes on this clonotype: Its antigen is as yet unknown.

UMIs incorporating a 6-nucleotide sample barcode were appended by means of template switching. TCRdb reprocessed the 5' RACE reads and stores each CDR3 protein as one record, lacking DNA. The sample table sets out 200,000 to 250,000 distinct CDR3 sequences. This TCR was sampled from a human donor with ulcerative colitis or Crohn's disease, or a healthy co-twin of an affected twin (not recorded which). The V gene is TRBV7-9, the J gene TRBJ1-2; the D call of TRBD1 rests on TCRdb alone, since no DNA is present to check it. Sequencing was performed on blood. CDR3 residues: CASSTTDYGYTF.